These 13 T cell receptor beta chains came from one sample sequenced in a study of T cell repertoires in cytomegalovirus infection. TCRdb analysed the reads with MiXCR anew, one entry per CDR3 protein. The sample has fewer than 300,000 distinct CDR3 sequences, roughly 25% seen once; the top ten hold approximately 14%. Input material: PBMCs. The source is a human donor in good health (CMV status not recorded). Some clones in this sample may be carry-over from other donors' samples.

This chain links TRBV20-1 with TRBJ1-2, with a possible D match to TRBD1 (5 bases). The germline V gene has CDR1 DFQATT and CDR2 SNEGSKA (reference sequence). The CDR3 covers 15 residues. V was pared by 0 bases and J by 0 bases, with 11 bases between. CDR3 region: CSARDATEPNYGYTF. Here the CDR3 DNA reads TGCAGTGCTAGAGATGCGACAGAGCCTAACTATGGCTACACCTTC.

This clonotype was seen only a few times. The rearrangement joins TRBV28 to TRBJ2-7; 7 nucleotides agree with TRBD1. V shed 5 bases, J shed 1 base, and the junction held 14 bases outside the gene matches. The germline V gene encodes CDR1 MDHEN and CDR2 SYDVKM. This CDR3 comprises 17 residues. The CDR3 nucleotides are TGTGCCAGCAGTACTATATCCGGGACAGTCAAATCCTACGAGCAGTACTTC. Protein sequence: CASSTISGTVKSYEQYF.

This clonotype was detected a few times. The CDR3, as DNA: TGTGCCACCTCCCGACAGGGAATGAATCAGCCCCAGCATTTT. Protein product: CATSRQGMNQPQHF. V gene TRBV2 combines with J gene TRBJ1-5; TRBD1 matches 7 bases. The CDR3 covers 14 residues. The germline V gene has CDR1 SNHLY and CDR2 FYNNEI. Trimming took 10 bases from V and 4 from J; bases not matched to a gene: 10.

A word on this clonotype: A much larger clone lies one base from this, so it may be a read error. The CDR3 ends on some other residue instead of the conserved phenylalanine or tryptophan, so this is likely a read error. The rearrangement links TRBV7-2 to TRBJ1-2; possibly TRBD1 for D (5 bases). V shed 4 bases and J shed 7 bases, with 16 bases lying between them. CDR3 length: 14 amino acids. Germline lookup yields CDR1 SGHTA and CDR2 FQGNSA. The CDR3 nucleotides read TGTGCCAGCAGCTCGGGTCCGGGGGATGGTGGCTACACCTAC. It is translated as CASSSGPGDGGYTY.

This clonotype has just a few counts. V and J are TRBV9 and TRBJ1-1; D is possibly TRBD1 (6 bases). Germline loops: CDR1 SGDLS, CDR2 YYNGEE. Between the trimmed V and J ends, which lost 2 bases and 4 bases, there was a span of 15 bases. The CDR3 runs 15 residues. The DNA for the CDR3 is TGTGCCAGCAGCGTGGGAGGACAGATCGGCACTGAAGCTTTCTTT. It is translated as CASSVGGQIGTEAFF.

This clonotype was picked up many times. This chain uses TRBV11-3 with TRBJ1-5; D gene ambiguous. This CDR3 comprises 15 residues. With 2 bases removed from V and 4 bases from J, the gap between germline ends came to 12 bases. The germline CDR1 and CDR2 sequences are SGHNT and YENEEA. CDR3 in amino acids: CASSLKGSSNQPQHF. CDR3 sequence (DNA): TGTGCCAGCAGCTTAAAGGGTAGCTCTAATCAGCCCCAGCATTTT.

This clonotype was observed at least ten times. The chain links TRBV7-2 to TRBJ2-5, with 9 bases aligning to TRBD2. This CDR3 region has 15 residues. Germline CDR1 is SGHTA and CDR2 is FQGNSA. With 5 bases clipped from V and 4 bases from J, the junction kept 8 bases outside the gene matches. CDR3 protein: CASSRRAGGGETQYF. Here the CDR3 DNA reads TGTGCCAGCAGCCGTCGGGCGGGAGGGGGAGAGACCCAGTACTTC.

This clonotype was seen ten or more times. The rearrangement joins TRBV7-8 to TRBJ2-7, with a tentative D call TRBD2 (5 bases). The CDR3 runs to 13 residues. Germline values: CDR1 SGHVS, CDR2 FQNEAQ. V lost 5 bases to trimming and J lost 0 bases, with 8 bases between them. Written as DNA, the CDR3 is TGTGCCAGCAGCGAGACTACCTCCTACGAGCAGTACGTC. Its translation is CASSETTSYEQYV.

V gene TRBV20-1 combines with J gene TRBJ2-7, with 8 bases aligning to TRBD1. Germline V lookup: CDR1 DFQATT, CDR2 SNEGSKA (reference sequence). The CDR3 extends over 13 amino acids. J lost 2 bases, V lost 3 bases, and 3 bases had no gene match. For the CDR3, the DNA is TGCAGTGCTAGCTACAGGGGGACCTACGAGCAGTACTTC. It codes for CSASYRGTYEQYF.

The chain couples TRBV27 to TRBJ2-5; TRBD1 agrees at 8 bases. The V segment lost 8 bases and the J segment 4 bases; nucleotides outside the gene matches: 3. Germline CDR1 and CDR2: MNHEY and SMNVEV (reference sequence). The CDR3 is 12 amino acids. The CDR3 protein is CASGDRGETQYF. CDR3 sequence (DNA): TGTGCCAGCGGTGACAGGGGAGAGACCCAGTACTTC.

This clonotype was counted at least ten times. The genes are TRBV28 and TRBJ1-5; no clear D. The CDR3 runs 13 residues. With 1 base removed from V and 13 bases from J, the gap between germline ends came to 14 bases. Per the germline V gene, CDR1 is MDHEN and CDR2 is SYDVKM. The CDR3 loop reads CASSLYRIPVQHF. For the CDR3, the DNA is TGTGCCAGCAGTTTATATCGGATTCCAGTACAGCATTTT.

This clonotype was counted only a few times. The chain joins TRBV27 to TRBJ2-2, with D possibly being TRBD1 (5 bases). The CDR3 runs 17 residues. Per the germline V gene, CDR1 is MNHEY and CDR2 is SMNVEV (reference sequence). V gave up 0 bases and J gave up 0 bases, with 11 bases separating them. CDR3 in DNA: TGTGCCAGCAGTTTATCGGGGCGACACGCGAACACCGGGGAGCTGTTTTTT. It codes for CASSLSGRHANTGELFF.

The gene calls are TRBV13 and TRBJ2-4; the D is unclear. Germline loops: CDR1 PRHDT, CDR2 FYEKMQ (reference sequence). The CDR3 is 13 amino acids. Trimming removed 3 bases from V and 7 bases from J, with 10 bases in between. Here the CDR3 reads CASSFDLNNIQYF. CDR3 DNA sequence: TGTGCCAGCAGCTTTGACCTCAACAACATTCAGTACTTC.